This record covers a single T cell receptor beta chain. Its specificity is unknown. These data come from a study of CD8+ T cells in alopecia areata. Points from the study as a whole: Higher clonality was seen in lesional scalp than in normal scalp, especially in alopecia totalis/universalis.

cDNA serving as the sequencing template came from extracted, reverse transcribed RNA. TCRdb's copy holds only in-frame clones and misses some; the assay was immunoSEQ multiplex PCR. The table shows more than 95,000 clones, with about 51% occurring only once. CDR1 and CDR2 from the germline V gene are MNHEY and SMNVEV (reference sequence). CDR3 length equals 13 residues. V lost 4 bases to trimming and J lost 5 bases; unmatched junction nucleotides: 4. As part of sample collection, lesional scalp punch biopsies and peripheral blood were taken from alopecia areata patients. PBMCs, the starting material, were the source of sorted CD4+ and CD8+ T cells.

The sequencing input was NKG2D-low CD8+ T cells sorted from blood. The J gene is TRBJ2-5, the V gene TRBV27; 7 positions match TRBD2. The sequence came from a human donor with alopecia areata. The CDR3 is CASSYGRWETQYF. CDR3 bases: TGTGCCAGCAGTTACGGGAGGTGGGAGACCCAGTACTTC.